What follows are 31 T cell receptor beta chains derived from one specimen sequenced in a study of blood T cell repertoires in COVID-19. Produced via immunoSEQ multiplex PCR; TCRdb's table is partial and in-frame only. In the table there are some 130,000 clones, around 78% of which are singletons. Specimen: peripheral blood. The receptor set was obtained from a human donor in a cohort sampled during active COVID-19.

The CDR3, as DNA: TGCGCCAGCAGCCAAGATGGGACAGGGGGTCCGGGTGGCGGGGAGCTGTTTTTT. This translates into CASSQDGTGGPGGGELFF. The rearrangement uses TRBV4-1 and TRBJ2-2; 11 bases map to TRBD1. The V and J ends lost 0 bases and 7 bases, in that order; junction bases with no gene match: 10. The germline V gene encodes CDR1 MGHRA and CDR2 YSYEKL. CDR3 length: 18 residues.

The chain employs TRBV7-6 and TRBJ2-5; perhaps TRBD2 as D (6 bases). The CDR3 length is 15 residues. Germline values: CDR1 SGHVS, CDR2 FNYEAQ. Trimming took off 1 base at V and 2 bases at J, with 11 bases between the two ends. The CDR3 nucleotides are TGTGCCAGCAGCTTAGGAGGAGCGGGTCAAGAGACCCAGTACTTC. Its translation: CASSLGGAGQETQYF.

The DNA for the CDR3 is TGTGCCAGCAGTTTACGGGGAAGCTACAATGAGCAGTTCTTC. As protein: CASSLRGSYNEQFF. The rearrangement links TRBV28 to TRBJ2-1, with D maybe TRBD2 (5 bases). Germline CDR1 and CDR2: MDHEN and SYDVKM. Trimming shortened V by 2 bases and J by 3 bases, and 8 bases separated the two germline ends. There are 14 residues in the CDR3.

The genes are TRBV7-9 and TRBJ1-4, with TRBD1 identical over 7 bases. This CDR3 is built from 16 residues. After removal of 5 bases from V and 4 bases from J, the junction contained 10 bases not matched to a gene. CDR1 SEHNR and CDR2 FQNEAQ come from the germline V gene (reference sequence). CDR3 sequence: CASSLRTGAFNEKLFF. The CDR3 DNA is TGTGCCAGCAGCCTACGTACAGGGGCCTTTAATGAAAAACTGTTTTTT.

The rearrangement links TRBV11-1 to TRBJ2-5, with a weak D call TRBD1 (5 bases). The CDR3 loop spans 15 amino acids. V lost 5 bases, J lost 2 bases, and 15 bases lay in between. The germline V gene encodes CDR1 SGHAT and CDR2 FQDESV (reference sequence). CDR3 amino acids: CASSPRGADQETQYF. Written as DNA, the CDR3 is TGTGCCAGCAGCCCGCGTGGGGCCGATCAAGAGACCCAGTACTTC. Filled out from reference TRBV11-1 and TRBJ2-5, the complete variable domain reads EAEVAQSPRYKITEKSQAVAFWCDPISGHATLYWYRQILGQGPELLVQFQDESVVDDSQLPKDRFSAERLKGVDSTLKIQPAELGDSAMYLCASSPRGADQETQYFGPGTRLLVL.

This rearrangement joins TRBV19 to TRBJ2-1, with TRBD1 matching 8 bases. In germline, CDR1 is LNHDA, CDR2 SQIVND (reference sequence). The CDR3 is made up of 16 amino acids. J lost 5 bases, V lost 1 base, and 7 bases had no gene match. CDR3 sequence (DNA): TGTGCCAGTAGTATAGTGGGCAGGGGGCCAAACAATGAGCAGTTCTTC. Protein sequence: CASSIVGRGPNNEQFF.

The chain joins TRBV6-1 to TRBJ2-7, with a tentative D call TRBD2 (6 bases). Trimming removed 3 bases at V and 0 bases at J, with 12 bases between. Per germline, CDR1 MNHNS and CDR2 SASEGT. The CDR3 runs 15 residues. The CDR3 protein is CASSDDGTPSYEQYF. CDR3 DNA sequence: TGTGCCAGCAGTGATGACGGGACTCCCTCCTACGAGCAGTACTTC.

V usage is TRBV5-1 and J usage is TRBJ2-1; weak D call: TRBD2 (5 bases). Germline CDR1 and CDR2: SGHRS and YFSETQ. Between the trimmed V and J ends, which lost 3 bases and 10 bases, there was a span of 32 bases. CDR3 length: 19 residues. CDR3 sequence (DNA): TGCGCCAGCAGCTCCGGAGGCCTAGCCCCTGGTATCGAGGGATGGGAGCAGTTCTTC. Its translation: CASSSGGLAPGIEGWEQFF.

The V and J genes are TRBV6-5 and TRBJ2-5; possible D gene TRBD1, 6 bases. The CDR3 has 15 amino acids. The V end lost 0 bases, the J end lost 2 bases, and 10 bases lay between the germline ends. Germline assignment: CDR1 MNHEY and CDR2 SVGAGI. CDR3 nucleotides: TGTGCCAGCAGTTACTCGGGACAAATTCAAGAGACCCAGTACTTC. Its translation is CASSYSGQIQETQYF.

V gene TRBV19 combines with J gene TRBJ1-3, with TRBD1 identical over 7 bases. The CDR3 consists of 16 residues. The J segment lost 0 bases and the V segment lost 6 bases, leaving 8 bases of the junction unmatched. Germline CDR1 LNHDA, CDR2 SQIVND (reference sequence). The CDR3 loop reads CASRTGGGLSGNTIYF. Written as DNA, the CDR3 is TGTGCCAGTAGGACAGGAGGGGGCCTCTCTGGAAACACCATATATTTT.

The J gene is TRBJ2-7, the V gene TRBV5-8; tentatively, D is TRBD2 (5 bases). From germline, CDR1 is SGHTS and CDR2 YDEGEE. The CDR3 has 17 amino acids. The V gene lost 4 bases and the J gene lost 2 bases, with 22 bases spanning the gap. CDR3 amino acids: CASSRSLWTEEPYEQYF. CDR3 bases: TGTGCCAGCAGCCGTTCTCTCTGGACGGAGGAACCCTACGAGCAGTACTTC.

The chain couples TRBV5-1 to TRBJ2-2; the D is unclear. Germline lookup yields CDR1 SGHRS and CDR2 YFSETQ. The CDR3 runs 15 residues. Trimming took 6 bases from V and 5 from J, leaving 17 bases between them. CDR3 DNA sequence: TGCGCCAGCACAACATCCGTCCAAGATACCGGGGAGCTGTTTTTT. Its translation is CASTTSVQDTGELFF.

The genes are TRBV19 and TRBJ2-7; TRBD1 aligns across 11 bases. With V trimmed by 5 bases and J by 7 bases, 10 bases remained unmatched. CDR3 length equals 15 residues. CDR1 and CDR2 from the germline V gene are LNHDA and SQIVND (reference sequence). The CDR3 nucleotides read TGTGCCAGTAGTTCCGGGACAGGGGGTCTTTGGGAGCAGTACTTC. This gives the protein CASSSGTGGLWEQYF.

This clone was seen a handful of times. The rearrangement links TRBV3-1 (or the pseudogene TRBV3-2) to TRBJ1-5, with D maybe TRBD1 (6 bases). In germline, CDR1 is LGHDT, CDR2 YNNKEL (reference sequence). Trimming left V 1 base short and J 7 bases short, with 14 bases between. The CDR3 has 15 amino acids. As DNA, the CDR3 is TGTGCCAGCAGCCAAGGCAGGGGCACAGGACAGCCCCAGCATTTT. Its protein is CASSQGRGTGQPQHF.

V is TRBV11-3 and J is TRBJ2-3; 7 nucleotides line up with TRBD1. The CDR3 is made up of 15 amino acids. With 2 bases clipped from V and 2 bases from J, the junction kept 4 bases outside the gene matches. Germline V gene data show CDR1 as SGHNT and CDR2 as YENEEA. CDR3 in amino acids: CASSLFGQDTDTQYF. The CDR3, as DNA: TGTGCCAGCAGCTTATTTGGACAGGACACAGATACGCAGTATTTT. Supplemented by reference TRBV11-3 and TRBJ2-3, the full variable domain reads EAGVVQSPRYKIIEKKQPVAFWCNPISGHNTLYWYLQNLGQGPELLIRYENEEAVDDSQLPKDRFSAERLKGVDSTLKIQPAELGDSAVYLCASSLFGQDTDTQYFGPGTRLTVL.

The V call is TRBV5-1, the J call TRBJ2-3; 10 nucleotides agree with TRBD1. The J segment lost 3 bases and the V segment lost 2 bases, leaving 6 bases of the junction unmatched. Germline V gene data show CDR1 as SGHRS and CDR2 as YFSETQ. CDR3 size: 16 residues. CDR3 protein: CASSFGQGEQTDTQYF. The CDR3 nucleotides read TGCGCCAGCAGCTTTGGACAGGGGGAACAAACAGATACGCAGTATTTT. The whole variable domain, filled in from reference TRBV5-1 and TRBJ2-3, reads KAGVTQTPRYLIKTRGQQVTLSCSPISGHRSVSWYQQTPGQGLQFLFEYFSETQRNKGNFPGRFSGRQFSNSRSEMNVSTLELGDSALYLCASSFGQGEQTDTQYFGPGTRLTVL.

The rearrangement uses TRBV6-5 and TRBJ1-2, with D maybe TRBD1 (5 bases). The germline V gene encodes CDR1 MNHEY and CDR2 SVGAGI. The CDR3 contains 15 residues. With 1 base removed from V and 3 bases from J, the gap between germline ends came to 12 bases. CDR3 bases: TGTGCCAGCAGTTACTGGCAGGGCTCTCACTATGGCTACACCTTC. Translation gives CASSYWQGSHYGYTF.

This chain joins TRBV29-1 and TRBJ1-1, with TRBD1 matching over 10 bases. CDR1 is SQVTM, CDR2 ANQGSEA, per germline. The CDR3 has 13 residues. V lost 4 bases, J lost 5 bases, and 4 bases stayed unmatched. CDR3 region: CSVGTGGATEAFF. The CDR3 coding sequence is TGCAGCGTTGGGACAGGGGGGGCTACTGAAGCTTTCTTT.

The rearrangement joins TRBV28 to TRBJ2-2; a weak D match, TRBD1 (5 bases). The CDR3 runs 16 residues. The ends were cut back, 2 bases at V and 4 bases at J, with 14 bases in the middle. Germline CDR1 reads MDHEN; CDR2 reads SYDVKM. This chain's CDR3 is CASSLNALGATGELFF. In DNA, the CDR3 is TGTGCCAGCAGTTTAAACGCCCTTGGGGCCACCGGGGAGCTGTTTTTT.

This chain joins TRBV11-2 and TRBJ1-1; a weak D match, TRBD1 (6 bases). The CDR3 extends over 16 amino acids. Germline V CDR1 and CDR2: SGHAT, FQNNGV. Trimming shortened V by 3 bases and J by 4 bases, and 18 bases separated the two germline ends. CDR3 protein: CASSFVGGRSGTEAFF. CDR3 DNA sequence: TGTGCCAGCAGCTTCGTCGGGGGGCGATCGGGCACTGAAGCTTTCTTT.

On this clone itself: An end of the junction differs from the germline gene, which may be a read error. This chain links TRBV5-1 with TRBJ2-3; the match to TRBD2 covers 13 bases. Per the germline V gene, CDR1 is SGHRS and CDR2 is YFSETQ. The CDR3 runs to 15 residues. CDR3 amino acids: CASSLASTSGGPLDF. Written as DNA, the CDR3 is TGCGCCAGCAGCTTGGCCTCGACTAGCGGGGGGCCCTTAGATTTT.

This clone has more than one count but fewer than ten. The rearrangement links TRBV5-4 to TRBJ1-1, with 8 positions matching TRBD1. V dropped 6 bases and J dropped 5; count of bases not matched to a gene: 12. CDR1 is SGHNT and CDR2 is YYREEE in the germline V gene (reference sequence). The CDR3 extends over 15 amino acids. The chain's CDR3 is CASIPDRVLRTEAFF. The CDR3 nucleotides read TGTGCCAGCATTCCGGACAGGGTATTACGGACTGAAGCTTTCTTT.

V usage is TRBV7-8 and J usage is TRBJ2-6, with 7 bases that match TRBD1. This CDR3 has 17 residues. Germline lookup yields CDR1 SGHVS and CDR2 FQNEAQ. V was pared by 5 bases and J by 1 base, with 8 bases of the junction left unmatched. The CDR3 region is CASSPYRGGSGANVLTF. CDR3 coding DNA: TGTGCCAGCAGCCCCTACAGGGGTGGGTCTGGGGCCAACGTCCTGACTTTC.

The CDR3: CASRALAGGPLQETQYF. Here the CDR3 DNA reads TGTGCCAGCAGGGCTTTAGCGGGGGGCCCCCTCCAAGAGACCCAGTACTTC. The chain carries TRBV2 and TRBJ2-5; 10 bases align to TRBD2. Germline trimming cut 6 bases from V and 1 base from J; bases unmatched to any gene: 11. This CDR3 contains 17 residues. Germline V gene data show CDR1 as SNHLY and CDR2 as FYNNEI.

The chain joins TRBV27 to TRBJ1-4; D perhaps matches TRBD1 (6 bases). V gave up 6 bases and J gave up 3 bases, with 14 bases separating them. Germline V lookup: CDR1 MNHEY, CDR2 SMNVEV (reference sequence). The CDR3 length is 15 residues. DNA of the CDR3: TGTGCCAGCAGCCCACGGGGGGCGGCTAATGAAAAACTGTTTTTT. It codes for CASSPRGAANEKLFF.

The CDR3 sequence is CASSTGKLAKNIQYF. The CDR3 DNA sequence: TGTGCCAGCAGTACAGGGAAATTAGCCAAAAACATTCAGTACTTC. This sequence joins TRBV6-5 and TRBJ2-4; D perhaps matches TRBD1 (6 bases). Germline V lookup: CDR1 MNHEY, CDR2 SVGAGI. The CDR3 extends over 15 amino acids. V dropped 5 bases and J dropped 0 bases, with 11 bases sitting between them.

This clone was recorded a few times. The CDR3 here is CASSPTGGGTEAFF. The CDR3 nucleotides are TGCGCCAGCAGCCCAACAGGGGGAGGGACTGAAGCTTTCTTT. This chain connects TRBV5-1 to TRBJ1-1; 8 bases are a match to TRBD1. The CDR3 sequence is 14 residues long. J was trimmed by 5 bases and V by 4 bases; bases with no gene match: 7. Germline CDR1 and CDR2: SGHRS and YFSETQ.

The gene calls are TRBV27 and TRBJ2-2, with a possible D match to TRBD2 (6 bases). Germline V lookup: CDR1 MNHEY, CDR2 SMNVEV (reference sequence). V lost 6 bases, J lost 7 bases, and 12 bases lay in between. The CDR3 has 13 amino acids. CDR3 protein: CASSLGTYGELFF. CDR3 sequence (DNA): TGTGCCAGCAGCCTCGGGACTTACGGGGAGCTGTTTTTT.

The chain has TRBV6-6 and TRBJ1-5; 8 positions match TRBD1. The CDR3 consists of 16 residues. CDR1 and CDR2 (germline): MNHNY, SVGAGI (reference sequence). V shed 6 bases, J shed 4 bases, and the junction held 11 bases outside the gene matches. Here the CDR3 reads CASRSGQGGRNQPQHF. DNA of the CDR3: TGTGCCAGCAGATCCGGACAGGGAGGGAGGAATCAGCCCCAGCATTTT.

V is TRBV6-5 and J is TRBJ1-6; D gene ambiguous. The CDR3 is 14 amino acids. The germline V gene has CDR1 MNHEY and CDR2 SVGAGI. The CDR3 is CATRVSGDNSPLHF. The CDR3 nucleotides are TGTGCAACCAGAGTATCGGGAGATAATTCACCCCTCCACTTT.

This sequence joins TRBV18 and TRBJ2-6; 7 bases map to TRBD1. CDR3 length equals 15 residues. With V trimmed by 6 bases and J by 3 bases, 5 bases remained unmatched. Per the germline V gene, CDR1 is KGHSH and CDR2 is LQKENI. CDR3 DNA: TGTGCCAGCTCCCCCACAGGGGATGGGGCCAACGTCCTGACTTTC. Translated, it gives CASSPTGDGANVLTF.